This entry lists 27 T cell receptor beta chains sequenced from one sample in a study of CD8+ T cells in alopecia areata. Reverse transcription of extracted RNA yielded cDNA, which provided the sequencing template. Produced via immunoSEQ multiplex PCR; TCRdb's table is partial and in-frame only. Of about 190,000 clones in the sample, 60% were seen once. The treatment: oral pan-JAK inhibitor, 5-10 mg twice daily. Specimen: CD4+ T cells sorted from blood, collected at week 4, from a patient treated with tofacitinib. The origin of the receptors is a human donor with alopecia areata.

The chain carries TRBV29-1 and TRBJ2-1; 8 positions agree with TRBD2. This CDR3 has 13 residues. The V segment lost 6 bases and the J segment 3 bases; nucleotides outside the gene matches: 4. From germline, CDR1 is SQVTM and CDR2 ANQGSEA. CDR3 sequence reads: CSVTSGLYNEQFF. The CDR3 DNA sequence: TGCAGCGTCACTAGCGGCCTCTACAATGAGCAGTTCTTC.

This clone has only a few counts. The chain couples TRBV29-1 to TRBJ2-2, with D unresolved. This CDR3 comprises 13 residues. V was clipped by 7 bases and J by 1 base, with 10 bases between them. CDR1 SQVTM and CDR2 ANQGSEA come from the germline V gene. The CDR3 region has the DNA TGCAGCGCCCGAAGTGAGAACACCGGGGAGCTGTTTTTT. This encodes CSARSENTGELFF.

This clone came up many times. This rearrangement joins TRBV7-2 to TRBJ1-5; D is perhaps TRBD1 (6 bases). V gave up 1 base and J gave up 9 bases, with 10 bases separating them. The CDR3 totals 13 residues. Germline V gives CDR1 SGHTA, CDR2 FQGNSA. This CDR3 reads CASSLGGARPQHF. For the CDR3, the DNA is TGTGCCAGCAGCTTAGGGGGGGCTCGGCCCCAGCATTTT.

The genes are TRBV5-4 and TRBJ2-5, with TRBD2 matching 12 bases. The trim removed 1 base at V and 5 bases at J, leaving 6 bases unmatched. CDR3 length: 16 amino acids. The V gene's germline CDR1 is SGHNT and CDR2 YYREEE (reference sequence). The CDR3 DNA follows: TGTGCCAGCAGCTTGAGGTCTAGCGGGAGGGCGGAGACCCAGTACTTC. Its protein is CASSLRSSGRAETQYF.

The rearrangement links TRBV30 to TRBJ2-7; 10 nucleotides align to TRBD1. Trimming took 3 bases from V and 3 from J; bases not matched to a gene: 5. The CDR3 covers 14 residues. CDR1 is GTSNPN, CDR2 SVGIG, per germline (reference sequence). For the CDR3, the DNA is TGTGCCTGGAGCCGGAGGACAGGGGGCTACGAGCAGTACTTC. It specifies CAWSRRTGGYEQYF. Filled out from reference TRBV30 and TRBJ2-7, the complete variable domain reads SQTIHQWPATLVQPVGSPLSLECTVEGTSNPNLYWYRQAAGRGLQLLFYSVGIGQISSEVPQNLSASRPQDRQFILSSKKLLLSDSGFYLCAWSRRTGGYEQYFGPGTRLTVT.

V usage is TRBV7-9 and J usage is TRBJ2-5; D remains ambiguous. The CDR3 contains 12 residues. The ends were cut back, 5 bases at V and 5 bases at J, with 9 bases in the middle. Per germline, CDR1 SEHNR and CDR2 FQNEAQ (reference sequence). CDR3 sequence: CASSLDWETQYF. In DNA form, the CDR3 reads TGTGCCAGCAGCCTCGACTGGGAGACCCAGTACTTC.

CDR3 region: CASSRDGESSGNTIYF. The CDR3 region has the DNA TGCGCCAGCTCCCGGGACGGGGAGAGCTCTGGAAACACCATATATTTT. V and J are TRBV5-1 and TRBJ1-3; possibly TRBD1 for D (5 bases). Trimming took 7 bases from V and 0 from J, leaving 17 bases between them. The length of the CDR3 is 16 residues. Germline V gene lookup returns CDR1 SGHRS and CDR2 YFSETQ.

CDR3 sequence: CASSPLGTSGTLPYEQYF. CDR3 nucleotides: TGTGCCAGCAGTCCTCTGGGGACTAGCGGAACCCTCCCCTACGAGCAGTACTTC. The chain links TRBV27 to TRBJ2-7, with 11 positions matching TRBD2. The CDR3 contains 18 residues. Germline CDR1 reads MNHEY; CDR2 reads SMNVEV (reference sequence). V was pared by 5 bases and J by 2 bases, with 14 bases of the junction left unmatched.

This clone was counted once. The chain joins TRBV30 to TRBJ1-1; D may be TRBD1 (5 bases). Trimming took 3 bases from V and 5 from J, leaving 10 bases between them. Germline loops: CDR1 GTSNPN, CDR2 SVGIG (reference sequence). The CDR3 is 12 residues long. CDR3 protein: CAWSGGRTEAFF. The CDR3 bases are TGTGCCTGGAGCGGGGGTAGGACTGAAGCTTTCTTT.

CDR3 nucleotide sequence: TGTGCCAGCAGCCCCACCTCCCCCGGGACCGAAGCTTTCTTT. Translated, it gives CASSPTSPGTEAFF. The chain combines TRBV7-9 with TRBJ1-1; tentatively, D is TRBD1 (5 bases). CDR3 size: 14 residues. Germline CDR1 and CDR2: SEHNR and FQNEAQ (reference sequence). Trimming left V 5 bases short and J 8 bases short, with 18 bases between.

This clone has a single count. The chain joins TRBV29-1 to TRBJ2-4, with 7 bases fitting TRBD1. With V trimmed by 7 bases and J by 7 bases, 10 bases remained unmatched. Germline V gives CDR1 SQVTM, CDR2 ANQGSEA. This CDR3 is 13 amino acids long. This CDR3 is CSATLGTVNIQYF. The CDR3 DNA is TGCAGCGCTACCCTCGGGACAGTGAACATTCAGTACTTC.

The sample holds a few counts of this clone. The V gene is TRBV30, the J gene TRBJ2-6, with TRBD1 matching over 10 bases. The CDR3 contains 16 residues. The germline V gene has CDR1 GTSNPN and CDR2 SVGIG (reference sequence). J gave up 7 bases and V 1 base, and 7 bases lay outside the gene matches. The DNA of the CDR3 is TGTGCCTGGAGTGCCAAGGGACAGGGGCTTGCCAACGTCCTGACTTTC. As protein: CAWSAKGQGLANVLTF.

The chain joins TRBV7-9 to TRBJ2-1, with TRBD1 identical over 8 bases. Germline CDR1 SEHNR, CDR2 FQNEAQ (reference sequence). The CDR3 totals 14 residues. Unmatched junction bases numbered 3, after V lost 4 bases and J lost 4 bases. The CDR3 nucleotides read TGTGCCAGCAGCTCCAGGACAGGGTACAATGAGCAGTTCTTC. As protein: CASSSRTGYNEQFF.

The chain couples TRBV6-1 to TRBJ1-2; tentative D call: TRBD1 (5 bases). With 8 bases removed from V and 6 bases from J, the gap between germline ends came to 19 bases. Germline V gene sequence: CDR1 MNHNS, CDR2 SASEGT. The CDR3 loop spans 14 amino acids. CDR3 sequence: CASLAGGSVNGYTF. The CDR3 nucleotides are TGTGCCAGCCTTGCCGGGGGGTCCGTCAATGGCTACACCTTC.

The chain employs TRBV29-1 and TRBJ2-7; a weak D match, TRBD1 (5 bases). Germline V lookup: CDR1 SQVTM, CDR2 ANQGSEA. The CDR3 is 12 residues long. V was cut by 4 bases and J by 2 bases, with 9 bases left in between. CDR3 in amino acids: CSVVATAYEQYF. The DNA of the CDR3 is TGCAGCGTTGTGGCGACAGCCTACGAGCAGTACTTC.

The chain couples TRBV7-2 to TRBJ2-2, with 8 nucleotides matching TRBD1. Per germline, CDR1 SGHTA and CDR2 FQGNSA. The CDR3 spans 16 residues. With V trimmed by 2 bases and J by 5 bases, 7 bases remained unmatched. CDR3 residues: CASSLWQGAGTGELFF. DNA for the CDR3: TGTGCCAGCAGCTTATGGCAGGGGGCTGGTACCGGGGAGCTGTTTTTT.

This chain connects TRBV29-1 to TRBJ2-1; D call uncertain. V was pared by 5 bases and J by 1 base, with 12 bases between. The CDR3 consists of 14 residues. Germline V gene data show CDR1 as SQVTM and CDR2 as ANQGSEA. CDR3 nucleotide sequence: TGCAGCGTTCGGCATCGGAATTCCTACAATGAGCAGTTCTTC. Translated, it gives CSVRHRNSYNEQFF.

This clone was found a few times. The chain recombines TRBV11-2 with TRBJ2-7; D gene uncertain. The CDR3 is 15 amino acids. The ends were cut back, 5 bases at V and 2 bases at J, with 16 bases in the middle. From germline, CDR1 is SGHAT and CDR2 FQNNGV. CDR3 sequence: CASSPRVGLTYEQYF. CDR3 nucleotide sequence: TGTGCCAGCAGCCCCCGGGTAGGTCTTACCTACGAGCAGTACTTC.

Points on this clone: A junction boundary mismatches the germline segment, possibly from a read error. The CDR3 reads CSVESGHALNF. The CDR3 bases are TGCAGCGTTGAATCAGGGCACGCATTGAATTTT. V gene TRBV29-1 combines with J gene TRBJ2-3; possibly TRBD1 for D (5 bases). In germline, CDR1 is SQVTM, CDR2 ANQGSEA. The CDR3 extends over 11 amino acids.

A remark on this clone: This sample includes further DNA sequences coding for the same CDR3. The chain is built from TRBV29-1 and TRBJ2-5, with a weak D call TRBD1 (5 bases). The CDR3 covers 13 residues. The germline CDR1 and CDR2 sequences are SQVTM and ANQGSEA. Trimming removed 2 bases at V and 4 bases at J, with 11 bases between. CDR3 protein: CSVERGSGETQYF. For the CDR3, the DNA is TGCAGCGTTGAAAGGGGTAGTGGAGAGACCCAGTACTTC.

The CDR3 DNA follows: TGTGCCAGCACCAAAGGTAGCGGTAGCTCCTACAATGAGCAGTTCTTC. This encodes CASTKGSGSSYNEQFF. The chain uses TRBV7-9 and TRBJ2-1, with D maybe TRBD2 (6 bases). The germline CDR1 and CDR2 sequences are SEHNR and FQNEAQ (reference sequence). The CDR3 sequence is 16 residues long. V dropped 7 bases and J dropped 0 bases, with 16 bases sitting between them. Full variable domain (remainder filled in from reference TRBV7-9 and TRBJ2-1): DTGVSQNPRHKITKRGQNVTFRCDPISEHNRLYWYRQTLGQGPEFLTYFQNEAQLEKSRLLSDRFSAERPKGSFSTLEIQRTEQGDSAMYLCASTKGSGSSYNEQFFGPGTRLTVL.

The chain recombines TRBV28 with TRBJ2-2; possibly TRBD1 or TRBD2 for D (6 bases each). With 7 bases removed from V and 6 bases from J, the gap between germline ends came to 15 bases. The CDR3 runs 14 residues. Germline CDR1 is MDHEN and CDR2 is SYDVKM. The CDR3 spells CASKGGGTPGELFF. As DNA, the CDR3 is TGTGCCAGCAAGGGAGGCGGGACACCCGGGGAGCTGTTTTTT. Combining the CDR3 with reference TRBV28 and TRBJ2-2 gives the whole variable domain DVKVTQSSRYLVKRTGEKVFLECVQDMDHENMFWYRQDPGLGLRLIYFSYDVKMKEKGDIPEGYSVSREKKERFSLILESASTNQTSMYLCASKGGGTPGELFFGEGSRLTVL.

Only a few counts were recorded for this clone. This chain uses TRBV30 with TRBJ1-3, with D perhaps matching TRBD1 (5 bases). The CDR3 totals 15 residues. The germline V and J ends were trimmed by 6 bases and 0 bases, with 15 bases remaining between them. The germline CDR1 and CDR2 sequences are GTSNPN and SVGIG (reference sequence). The CDR3 here is CACGAGAFSGNTIYF. The CDR3 DNA follows: TGTGCCTGTGGGGCAGGAGCCTTCTCTGGAAACACCATATATTTT.

This clone has only a few counts. J is TRBJ2-4 and V is TRBV28; the D gene is possibly TRBD2 (6 bases). V was shortened by 6 bases and J by 2 bases, with 14 bases between the two germline ends. The germline CDR1 and CDR2 sequences are MDHEN and SYDVKM. The CDR3 is 15 amino acids. In DNA form, the CDR3 reads TGTGCCAGCAGCCCCGGGGGAGCCTCCAAAAACATTCAGTACTTC. Its protein is CASSPGGASKNIQYF.

This clone was found a few times. The chain links TRBV19 to TRBJ2-3; a possible D gene is TRBD2 (6 bases). The ends were cut back, 6 bases at V and 1 base at J, with 17 bases in the middle. The germline gives CDR1 LNHDA, CDR2 SQIVND (reference sequence). The CDR3 spans 16 residues. CDR3 bases: TGTGCCAGTAGGCTCGGGACTCCCTATGGCACAGATACGCAGTATTTT. This gives the protein CASRLGTPYGTDTQYF.

This rearrangement joins TRBV29-1 to TRBJ2-3, with unresolved D. Looked up from germline, CDR1 is SQVTM and CDR2 is ANQGSEA. CDR3 length equals 13 residues. Trimming removed 8 bases at V and 0 bases at J, with 12 bases between. CDR3: CSILGPSTDTQYF. The CDR3 region has the DNA TGCAGCATCCTTGGACCCAGCACAGATACGCAGTATTTT.

The chain has TRBV29-1 and TRBJ2-2; 7 bases are shared with TRBD1. V lost 4 bases to trimming and J lost 4 bases; unmatched junction nucleotides: 9. Looked up from germline, CDR1 is SQVTM and CDR2 is ANQGSEA. The CDR3 is 15 amino acids. The CDR3 reads CSVGNRGASTGELFF. CDR3 in DNA: TGCAGCGTTGGCAACAGGGGTGCGAGCACCGGGGAGCTGTTTTTT.